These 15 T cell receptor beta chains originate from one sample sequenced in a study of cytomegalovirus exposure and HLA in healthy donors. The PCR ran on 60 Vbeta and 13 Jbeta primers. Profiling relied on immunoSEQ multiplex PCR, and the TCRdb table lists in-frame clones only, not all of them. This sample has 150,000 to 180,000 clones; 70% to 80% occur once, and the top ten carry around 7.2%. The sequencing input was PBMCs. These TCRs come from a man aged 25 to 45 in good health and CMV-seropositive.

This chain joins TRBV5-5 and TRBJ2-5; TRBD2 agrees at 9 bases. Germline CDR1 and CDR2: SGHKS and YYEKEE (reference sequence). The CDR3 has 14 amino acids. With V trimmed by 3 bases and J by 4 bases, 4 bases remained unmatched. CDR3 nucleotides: TGTGCCAGCAGCTCCCCGACTAGCGGAGAGACCCAGTACTTC. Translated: CASSSPTSGETQYF.

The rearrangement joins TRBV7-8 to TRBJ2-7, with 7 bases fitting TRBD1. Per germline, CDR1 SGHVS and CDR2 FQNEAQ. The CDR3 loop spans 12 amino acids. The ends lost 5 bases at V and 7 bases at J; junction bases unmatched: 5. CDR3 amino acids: CASSRTGVEQYF. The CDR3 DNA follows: TGTGCCAGCAGCCGAACAGGGGTTGAGCAGTACTTC.

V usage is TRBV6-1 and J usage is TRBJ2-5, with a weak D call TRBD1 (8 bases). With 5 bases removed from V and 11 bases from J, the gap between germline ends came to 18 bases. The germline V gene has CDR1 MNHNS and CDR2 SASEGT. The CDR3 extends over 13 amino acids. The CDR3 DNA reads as TGTGCCAGCAGTACGGGACTACAGGGGGAGCAGTACTTC. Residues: CASSTGLQGEQYF.

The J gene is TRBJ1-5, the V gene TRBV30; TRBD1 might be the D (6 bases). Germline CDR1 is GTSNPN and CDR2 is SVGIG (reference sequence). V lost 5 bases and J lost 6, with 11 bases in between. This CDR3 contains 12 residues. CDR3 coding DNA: TGTGCCTGGGCAGGGGTTGGTCAGCCCCAGCATTTT. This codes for CAWAGVGQPQHF.

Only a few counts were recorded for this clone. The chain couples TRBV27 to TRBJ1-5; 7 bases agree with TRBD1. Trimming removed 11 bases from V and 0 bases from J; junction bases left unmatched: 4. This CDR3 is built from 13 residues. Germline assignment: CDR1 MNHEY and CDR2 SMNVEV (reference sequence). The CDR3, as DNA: TGTGCCGCAGGGGGGATTAGCAATCAGCCCCAGCATTTT. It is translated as CAAGGISNQPQHF.

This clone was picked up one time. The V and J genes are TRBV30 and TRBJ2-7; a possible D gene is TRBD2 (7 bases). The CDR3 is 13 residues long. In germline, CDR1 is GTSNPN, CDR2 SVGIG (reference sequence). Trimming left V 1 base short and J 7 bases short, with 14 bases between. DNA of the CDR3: TGTGCCTGGAGTGAAGGGGGGGGGAGGGAGCAGTACTTC. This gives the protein CAWSEGGGREQYF.

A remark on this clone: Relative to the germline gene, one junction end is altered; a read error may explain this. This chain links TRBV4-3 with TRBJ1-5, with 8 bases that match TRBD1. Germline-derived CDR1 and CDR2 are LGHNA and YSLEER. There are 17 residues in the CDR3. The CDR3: CASSQDWGQVSTQPQHF. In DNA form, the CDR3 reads TGCGCCAGCAGCCAAGATTGGGGACAGGTGAGCACTCAGCCCCAGCATTTT.

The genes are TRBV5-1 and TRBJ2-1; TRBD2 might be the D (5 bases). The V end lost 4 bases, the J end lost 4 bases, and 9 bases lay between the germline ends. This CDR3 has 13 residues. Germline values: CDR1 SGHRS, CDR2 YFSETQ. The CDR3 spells CASSQTRYNEQFF. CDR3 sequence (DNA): TGCGCCAGCAGCCAAACTAGATACAATGAGCAGTTCTTC.

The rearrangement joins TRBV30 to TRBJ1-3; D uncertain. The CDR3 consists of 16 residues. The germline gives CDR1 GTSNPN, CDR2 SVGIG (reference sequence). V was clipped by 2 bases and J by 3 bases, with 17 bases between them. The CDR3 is CAWSLGSPWSGNTIYF. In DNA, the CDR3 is TGTGCCTGGAGTCTCGGGAGTCCTTGGAGTGGAAACACCATATATTTT.

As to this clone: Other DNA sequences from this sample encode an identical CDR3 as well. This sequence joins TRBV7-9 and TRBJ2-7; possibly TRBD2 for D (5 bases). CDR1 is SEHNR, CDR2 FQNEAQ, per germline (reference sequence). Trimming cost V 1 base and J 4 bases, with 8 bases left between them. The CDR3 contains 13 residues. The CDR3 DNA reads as TGTGCCAGCAGCTTAGGGGGAGTTTACGAGCAGTACTTC. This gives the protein CASSLGGVYEQYF.

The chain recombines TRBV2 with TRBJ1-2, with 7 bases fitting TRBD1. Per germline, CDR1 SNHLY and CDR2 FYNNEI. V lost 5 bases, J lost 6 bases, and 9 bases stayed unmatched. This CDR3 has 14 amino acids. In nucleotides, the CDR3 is TGTGCCAGCAGTATTGAGACAGGGTCTGATGGCTACACCTTC. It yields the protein CASSIETGSDGYTF.

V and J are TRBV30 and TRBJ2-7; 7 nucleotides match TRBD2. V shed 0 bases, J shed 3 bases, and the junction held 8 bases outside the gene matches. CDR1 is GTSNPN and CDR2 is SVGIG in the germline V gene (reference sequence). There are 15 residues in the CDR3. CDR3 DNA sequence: TGTGCCTGGAGTGTCCCATACCGGGGGGACTACGAGCAGTACTTC. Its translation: CAWSVPYRGDYEQYF.

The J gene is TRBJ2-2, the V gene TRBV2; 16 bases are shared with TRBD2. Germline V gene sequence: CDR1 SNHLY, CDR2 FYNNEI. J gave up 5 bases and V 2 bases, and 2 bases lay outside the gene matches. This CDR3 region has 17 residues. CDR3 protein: CASSERGLAGGTGELFF. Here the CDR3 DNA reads TGTGCCAGCAGTGAAAGGGGACTAGCGGGGGGGACCGGGGAGCTGTTTTTT.

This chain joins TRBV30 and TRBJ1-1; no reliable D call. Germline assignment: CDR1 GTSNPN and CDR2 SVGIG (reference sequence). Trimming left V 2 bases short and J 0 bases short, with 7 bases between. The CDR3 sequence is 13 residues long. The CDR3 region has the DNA TGTGCCTGGAGTCAGAACATGAACACTGAAGCTTTCTTT. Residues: CAWSQNMNTEAFF.

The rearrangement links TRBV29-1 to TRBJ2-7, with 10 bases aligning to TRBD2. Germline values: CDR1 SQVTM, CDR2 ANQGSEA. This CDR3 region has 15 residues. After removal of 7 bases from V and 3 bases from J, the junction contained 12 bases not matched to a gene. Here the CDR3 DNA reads TGCAGCGCCCTAATACTGACTAGCGGGCGCTACGAGCAGTACTTC. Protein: CSALILTSGRYEQYF.